This T cell receptor (beta chain) was obtained from a study of T cells in Graves' hyperthyroidism and ophthalmopathy. RNA transcripts were the template for amplifying TCR beta CDR3 regions. First-round RT-PCR with HTBI primers amplified the TCR CDR3 region. TCRdb redid the calling of the multiplex PCR reads with MiXCR, one entry per CDR3 protein. The profile shows hundreds of thousands of distinct CDR3 sequences, just under 20% of them singletons. Germline-derived CDR1 and CDR2 are SGHVS and FQNEAQ. The CDR3 is made up of 15 amino acids. V lost 5 bases to trimming and J lost 0 bases, with 14 bases between them. Patients affected by ophthalmopathy presented a Clinical Activity Score of at least 3, a NOSPECS grade of at least 4, and disease duration below 3 months.

Sequencing was done on a sample of blood. The chain recombines TRBV7-8 with TRBJ2-7, with a possible D match to TRBD1 (6 bases). The clonotype originates from a man aged 35 to 55 with Graves' ophthalmopathy. The CDR3 reads CASSPHYRASYEQYF. The CDR3 coding sequence is TGTGCCAGCAGCCCCCATTACAGGGCCTCCTACGAGCAGTACTTC.